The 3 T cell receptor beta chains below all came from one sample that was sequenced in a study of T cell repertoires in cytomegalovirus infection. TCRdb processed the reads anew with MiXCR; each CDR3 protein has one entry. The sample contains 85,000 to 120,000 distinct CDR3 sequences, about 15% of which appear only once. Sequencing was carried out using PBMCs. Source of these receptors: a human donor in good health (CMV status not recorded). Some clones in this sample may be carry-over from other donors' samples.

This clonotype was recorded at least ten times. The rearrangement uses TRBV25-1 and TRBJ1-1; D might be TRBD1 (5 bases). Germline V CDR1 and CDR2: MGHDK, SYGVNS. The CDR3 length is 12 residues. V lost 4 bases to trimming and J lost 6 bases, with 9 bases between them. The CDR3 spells CASSGRVSEAFF. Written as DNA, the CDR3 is TGTGCCAGCAGTGGCAGGGTTTCTGAAGCTTTCTTT.

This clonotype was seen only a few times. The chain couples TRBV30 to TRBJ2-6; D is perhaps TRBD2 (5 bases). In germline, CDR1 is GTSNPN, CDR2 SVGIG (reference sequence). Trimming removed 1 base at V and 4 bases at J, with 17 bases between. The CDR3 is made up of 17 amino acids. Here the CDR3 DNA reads TGTGCCTGGAGTGCGACCCTCGGGGTATCAGGGGCCAACGTCCTGACTTTC. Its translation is CAWSATLGVSGANVLTF. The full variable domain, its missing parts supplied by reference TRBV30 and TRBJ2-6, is SQTIHQWPATLVQPVGSPLSLECTVEGTSNPNLYWYRQAAGRGLQLLFYSVGIGQISSEVPQNLSASRPQDRQFILSSKKLLLSDSGFYLCAWSATLGVSGANVLTFGAGSRLTVL.

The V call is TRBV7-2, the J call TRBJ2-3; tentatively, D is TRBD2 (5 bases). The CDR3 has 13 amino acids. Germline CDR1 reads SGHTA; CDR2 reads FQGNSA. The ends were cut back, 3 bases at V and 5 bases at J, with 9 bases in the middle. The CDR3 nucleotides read TGTGCCAGCAGCTTCTCAGAGGGAGATACGCAGTATTTT. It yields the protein CASSFSEGDTQYF.